This entry is about one T cell receptor beta chain. What it recognizes is unknown. This record belongs to a study of shared clonotypes between healthy human individuals. Study findings and constraints: Naive subsets generally had larger estimated richness than memory subsets. Unshared clonotypes carried lower generation probabilities than those common to all four donors.

Germline V lookup: CDR1 MNHGY, CDR2 SVAAGI. CDR3 length equals 16 residues. Trimming stripped 1 base from V and 0 bases from J, with 12 bases between. Those who donated, Caucasian adults without exception, all lived in Nashville, Tennessee. The data were produced by immunoSEQ multiplex PCR, yet TCRdb's version contains in-frame clones alone and is incomplete. The sample lists approximately 2.5 million clones, roughly 93% occurring once. This TCR was sampled from a man aged 18 to 35 in good health. Some clones in this sample may be carry-over from other donors' samples. Sequencing was performed on naive CD4+ T cells from PBMCs. Subset: CD45RA+ positively selected. J is TRBJ1-2 and V is TRBV6-9; D is unresolved. The CDR3 loop is CASSYLPRRANYGYTF. The DNA for the CDR3 is TGTGCCAGCAGTTATTTACCCAGGCGCGCTAACTATGGCTACACCTTC.